The clone carrying this T cell receptor (beta chain) was counted between two and nine times. Its antigen is undetermined. V lost 4 bases and J lost 4; bases outside the gene matches: 6. Germline loops: CDR1 SGHTA, CDR2 FQGNSA. The CDR3 spans 15 residues. These data come from a study of beta chain features in type 1 diabetes. Investigators reverse transcribed all isolated RNA, so they sequenced expressed TCRB transcripts. Here immunoSEQ multiplex PCR was the method, and the copy in TCRdb shows in-frame clones only, minus some. The data contain some 70,000 clones, roughly half of them singletons. Findings and limits, study-wide: Whether TCRB rearrangement is influenced by HLA type went unresolved here. Shortening of TCRB CDR3s, moderate but significant, appeared in all four CD4+ subsets of Type 1 diabetes patients.

This clonotype originated in a man aged 25 to 40 with type 1 diabetes. The material sequenced was central memory CD4+ T cells from blood. The chain carries TRBV7-2 and TRBJ2-1; 8 positions agree with TRBD2. The CDR3 coding sequence is TGTGCCAGCAGCTGGGGCCGGGGGGGATACAATGAGCAGTTCTTC. Its translation: CASSWGRGGYNEQFF.